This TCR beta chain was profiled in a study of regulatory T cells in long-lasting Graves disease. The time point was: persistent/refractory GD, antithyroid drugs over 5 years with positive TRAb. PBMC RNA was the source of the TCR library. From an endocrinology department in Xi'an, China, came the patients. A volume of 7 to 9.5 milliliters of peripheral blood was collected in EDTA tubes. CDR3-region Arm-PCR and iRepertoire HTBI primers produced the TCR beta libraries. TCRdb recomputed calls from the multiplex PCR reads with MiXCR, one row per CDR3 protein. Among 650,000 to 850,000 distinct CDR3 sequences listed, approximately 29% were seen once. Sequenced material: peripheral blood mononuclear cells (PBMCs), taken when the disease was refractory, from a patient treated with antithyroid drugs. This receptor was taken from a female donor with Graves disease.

This CDR3 reads CASSLGGTIGYTF. The CDR3 DNA reads as TGCGCCAGCAGCTTGGGGGGTACCATTGGCTACACCTTC. V usage is TRBV5-1 and J usage is TRBJ1-2; no clear D. Trimming left V 0 bases short and J 7 bases short, with 10 bases between. Germline CDR1 is SGHRS and CDR2 is YFSETQ. The CDR3 loop spans 13 amino acids.